This TCR beta chain was sequenced in a study of control samples from healthy donors and cancer patients. V shed 4 bases and J 4 bases; nucleotides not matched to a gene: 7. CDR1 is SGHAT, CDR2 FQNNGV, per germline. The CDR3 extends over 15 amino acids. Using immunoSEQ multiplex PCR, the repertoire was profiled, and TCRdb retains in-frame clones only, with some absent. The sample contains tens of thousands of clones, about 81% of which appear only once. In this sample, this clone turned up once. The specimen was PBMCs. This TCR came from a man between 65 and 85 years old with lung cancer. The gene calls are TRBV11-2 and TRBJ2-3; 8 bases match TRBD2. DNA of the CDR3: TGTGCCAGCAGCTCCGGGACTAGAGGGGCAGATACGCAGTATTTT. Its protein is CASSSGTRGADTQYF.